These 18 T cell receptor beta chains were all obtained from the same sample, sequenced in a study of cytomegalovirus exposure and HLA in healthy donors. The primer mix had 60 Vbeta and 13 Jbeta primers. Sequenced by immunoSEQ multiplex PCR; TCRdb stores in-frame clones only, minus some. This sample carries approximately 170,000 clones, over 60% of them seen once, and the ten largest clones take less than 2.5%. The source material was PBMCs. These receptors were taken from a woman aged 45-59 years in good health and CMV-seronegative.

The chain recombines TRBV6-1 with TRBJ2-1; D perhaps matches TRBD1 (5 bases). Germline V gene lookup returns CDR1 MNHNS and CDR2 SASEGT. The V end was cut by 4 bases, the J end by 0 bases, with 13 bases between. The CDR3 consists of 16 residues. CDR3 sequence (DNA): TGTGCCAGCAGTGGGAGAGGACATTCCTCCTACAATGAGCAGTTCTTC. Residues: CASSGRGHSSYNEQFF.

V gene TRBV28 combines with J gene TRBJ1-1; D remains unclear. V shed 4 bases and J shed 3 bases, with 15 bases lying between them. Germline V CDR1 and CDR2: MDHEN, SYDVKM. The CDR3 sequence is 15 residues long. CDR3 in amino acids: CASSSPFRVYTEAFF. The CDR3 DNA is TGTGCCAGCAGTTCGCCATTCCGGGTCTACACTGAAGCTTTCTTT. Supplemented by reference TRBV28 and TRBJ1-1, the full variable domain reads DVKVTQSSRYLVKRTGEKVFLECVQDMDHENMFWYRQDPGLGLRLIYFSYDVKMKEKGDIPEGYSVSREKKERFSLILESASTNQTSMYLCASSSPFRVYTEAFFGQGTRLTVV.

The chain couples TRBV28 to TRBJ2-1; D is unresolved. V lost 3 bases, J lost 10 bases, and 10 bases lay in between. Germline CDR1 MDHEN, CDR2 SYDVKM. The CDR3 has 12 residues. Written as DNA, the CDR3 is TGTGCCAGCAGTTTCCCCGCCCGGGAGCAGTTCTTC. It specifies CASSFPAREQFF.

The chain carries TRBV7-2 and TRBJ2-3; 7 nucleotides match TRBD1. From germline, CDR1 is SGHTA and CDR2 FQGNSA. J gave up 11 bases and V 7 bases, and 9 bases lay outside the gene matches. The CDR3 covers 12 residues. CDR3 in amino acids: CASTQGVGVQYF. The DNA for the CDR3 is TGTGCCAGCACCCAGGGGGTGGGGGTGCAGTATTTT.

The genes are TRBV29-1 and TRBJ2-3; the D gene is possibly TRBD1 (7 bases). The V end was cut by 3 bases, the J end by 6 bases, with 13 bases between. The CDR3 loop spans 13 amino acids. Germline CDR1 and CDR2: SQVTM and ANQGSEA. In DNA form, the CDR3 reads TGCAGCGTTGACAGGGGGAGGCTGGATACGCAGTATTTT. This sequence encodes CSVDRGRLDTQYF.

The chain employs TRBV6-6 and TRBJ1-5; possibly TRBD1 for D (5 bases). Germline lookup yields CDR1 MNHNY and CDR2 SVGAGI (reference sequence). Trimming removed 6 bases from V and 6 bases from J, with 12 bases in between. The CDR3 is made up of 13 amino acids. Here the CDR3 DNA reads TGTGCCAGCAGACAAACCCAGGGTCAGCCCCAGCATTTT. This translates into CASRQTQGQPQHF.

J is TRBJ2-1 and V is TRBV7-9; 7 bases align to TRBD1. The CDR3 length is 15 residues. The germline V gene has CDR1 SEHNR and CDR2 FQNEAQ (reference sequence). With 1 base clipped from V and 8 bases from J, the junction kept 8 bases outside the gene matches. In DNA, the CDR3 is TGTGCCAGCAGCTTAGAGGGGGCCGGGGTGGATGAGCAGTTCTTC. Residues: CASSLEGAGVDEQFF.

The chain employs TRBV27 and TRBJ2-7; D may be TRBD2 (5 bases). CDR1 and CDR2 from the germline V gene are MNHEY and SMNVEV (reference sequence). The CDR3 covers 14 residues. Trimming removed 9 bases from V and 3 bases from J, with 18 bases in between. The CDR3 nucleotides are TGTGCCAGAAGGGAGTTCGGTACCAACTACGAGCAGTACTTC. This gives the protein CARREFGTNYEQYF.

The chain uses TRBV7-9 and TRBJ1-5; D may be TRBD1 (5 bases). Germline V gene lookup returns CDR1 SEHNR and CDR2 FQNEAQ (reference sequence). Trimming took off 5 bases at V and 0 bases at J, with 17 bases between the two ends. The CDR3 spans 17 residues. CDR3: CASSPHQGDPSNQPQHF. DNA for the CDR3: TGTGCCAGCAGCCCTCATCAGGGCGACCCTAGCAATCAGCCCCAGCATTTT.

This clone was detected a few times. This rearrangement joins TRBV2 to TRBJ2-1, with D possibly being TRBD2 (5 bases). The V and J ends lost 4 bases and 9 bases respectively, with 13 bases between them. The CDR3 totals 13 residues. CDR1 SNHLY and CDR2 FYNNEI come from the germline V gene. The CDR3 DNA is TGTGCCAGCAGTGCTGGGCCGCGGGCTGAGCAGTTCTTC. Amino acid sequence: CASSAGPRAEQFF.

This sequence joins TRBV29-1 and TRBJ2-3, with 13 bases fitting TRBD2. Germline CDR1 reads SQVTM; CDR2 reads ANQGSEA. This CDR3 has 13 amino acids. The CDR3: CSTSGGERSTQYF. Written as DNA, the CDR3 is TGCAGTACTAGCGGGGGGGAAAGAAGTACGCAGTATTTT.

The J gene is TRBJ1-4, the V gene TRBV5-1; D unclear. The V and J ends lost 1 base and 1 base respectively, with 11 bases between them. From germline, CDR1 is SGHRS and CDR2 YFSETQ. CDR3 length: 16 amino acids. CDR3 in amino acids: CASSLRGIGTNEKLFF. CDR3 DNA: TGCGCCAGCAGCTTGCGGGGTATCGGAACTAATGAAAAACTGTTTTTT.

This rearrangement joins TRBV9 to TRBJ2-7; D unclear. V lost 0 bases and J 3 bases, leaving 7 bases between the germline ends. CDR3 length equals 13 residues. The germline gives CDR1 SGDLS, CDR2 YYNGEE. CDR3 in DNA: TGTGCCAGCAGCGTAGGAGAGAGCTACGAGCAGTACTTC. Amino acids: CASSVGESYEQYF.

The genes are TRBV6-5 and TRBJ2-7; a weak D match, TRBD1 (5 bases). Germline lookup yields CDR1 MNHEY and CDR2 SVGAGI. The CDR3 has 13 residues. The V gene lost 8 bases and the J gene lost 0 bases, with 11 bases spanning the gap. The CDR3 region is CASRTFSSYEQYF. The CDR3 nucleotides read TGTGCCAGCCGGACATTTAGCTCCTACGAGCAGTACTTC.

This clone was counted a single time. The chain links TRBV4-1 to TRBJ2-1; 10 nucleotides agree with TRBD2. After removal of 1 base from V and 5 bases from J, the junction contained 5 bases not matched to a gene. This CDR3 has 16 residues. CDR1 is MGHRA, CDR2 YSYEKL, per germline. The CDR3 region is CASSQGGLAVDNEQFF. CDR3 nucleotide sequence: TGCGCCAGCAGCCAAGGTGGACTAGCGGTAGACAATGAGCAGTTCTTC.

This rearrangement joins TRBV6-6 to TRBJ1-3; D is ambiguous. The germline V gene has CDR1 MNHNY and CDR2 SVGAGI (reference sequence). The V end lost 4 bases, the J end lost 1 base, and 8 bases lay between the germline ends. This CDR3 comprises 14 residues. The chain's CDR3 is CASSSTGSGNTIYF. CDR3 in DNA: TGTGCCAGCAGTTCCACGGGGTCTGGAAACACCATATATTTT.

The genes are TRBV19 and TRBJ1-1; 11 bases line up with TRBD1. Germline CDR1 reads LNHDA; CDR2 reads SQIVND (reference sequence). V lost 3 bases, J lost 4 bases, and 4 bases stayed unmatched. The CDR3 loop spans 15 amino acids. The CDR3 spells CASSMGTGGTTEAFF. CDR3 DNA sequence: TGTGCCAGTAGTATGGGGACAGGGGGAACCACTGAAGCTTTCTTT. Full variable domain (rest looked up from reference TRBV19 and TRBJ1-1): DGGITQSPKYLFRKEGQNVTLSCEQNLNHDAMYWYRQDPGQGLRLIYYSQIVNDFQKGDIAEGYSVSREKKESFPLTVTSAQKNPTAFYLCASSMGTGGTTEAFFGQGTRLTVV.

CDR3 bases: TGTGCCAGCAGCTCTAGCGATAGCGAGCAGTACTTC. Protein: CASSSSDSEQYF. V is TRBV13 and J is TRBJ2-7; TRBD2 is a possible D gene (6 bases). Germline V lookup: CDR1 PRHDT, CDR2 FYEKMQ (reference sequence). V was trimmed by 4 bases and J by 6 bases, leaving 10 bases between them. The CDR3 has 12 residues.